This TCR beta chain comes out of a study of blood T cell repertoires in COVID-19. Measured with immunoSEQ multiplex PCR; TCRdb has only the in-frame clones, and not every one. The sample carries approximately 210,000 clones, 70% to 85% recorded once. With 11 bases removed from V and 7 bases from J, the gap between germline ends came to 20 bases. Germline loops: CDR1 LGHDT, CDR2 YNNKEL (reference sequence). The CDR3 is made up of 14 amino acids. Sequencing used PBMCs or T cells enriched from blood (not recorded which). The genes are TRBV3-1 (or the pseudogene TRBV3-2) and TRBJ1-4; no definite D call. This receptor was obtained from a woman aged 55-75 years who had recovered from COVID-19. The CDR3, as DNA: TGTGCCTCGGGAGAGGACCAGAACAGTGAAAAACTGTTTTTT. The encoded protein is CASGEDQNSEKLFF.